The 13 T cell receptor beta chains below all came from one sample that was sequenced in a study of T cells in Graves' hyperthyroidism and ophthalmopathy (dated by TCRdb to between 2018 and 2020). Library construction relied on multiplex PCR. Sequenced using an Illumina HiSeq 2000. Amplification of TCR beta CDR3 regions was carried out from RNA transcripts. The first round of RT-PCR for the TCR CDR3 was performed with the HTBI primer set and the Qiagen OneStep RT-PCR kit. The raw public data were reprocessed by TCRdb itself: fastp quality trimming at Q25, MiXCR clonotype calling, in-frame beta chains only. Identical CDR3 protein sequences are pooled into one entry, listed with their most common genes and DNA. This sample holds around 99,000 distinct CDR3 sequences; approximately 15% were observed only once. The leading ten clones occupy around two fifths of the sample. The sample consisted of blood. These receptors all come from a woman between 45 and 65 years old with Graves' hyperthyroidism.

This clonotype was seen at least ten times. The rearrangement links TRBV5-1 to TRBJ1-5; D may be TRBD1 (5 bases). The CDR3 extends over 15 amino acids. Germline V CDR1 and CDR2: SGHRS, YFSETQ. V was pared by 2 bases and J by 4 bases, with 13 bases between. DNA for the CDR3: TGCGCCAGCAGCTTCTCTGGGGACCGTAATCAGCCCCAGCATTTT. Encoded protein: CASSFSGDRNQPQHF.

This clonotype has a count of ten or more. The chain is built from TRBV18 and TRBJ2-7; 7 nucleotides align to TRBD2. V gave up 4 bases and J gave up 0 bases; unmatched junction bases: 3. This CDR3 spans 14 amino acids. CDR1 KGHSH and CDR2 LQKENI come from the germline V gene. DNA for the CDR3: TGTGCCAGCTCACGAGCGGGAACCTCCTACGAGCAGTACTTC. As protein: CASSRAGTSYEQYF.

Ten or more counts support this clonotype. The J gene is TRBJ2-1, the V gene TRBV19; 12 positions match TRBD2. Germline CDR1 LNHDA, CDR2 SQIVND (reference sequence). V was clipped by 7 bases and J by 4 bases; unmatched bases: 17. There are 19 residues in the CDR3. The CDR3 protein is CASTPGQTSGGSRYNEQFF. The CDR3 DNA follows: TGTGCCAGTACCCCTGGCCAGACTAGCGGGGGCTCTAGATACAATGAGCAGTTCTTC.

This clonotype appeared many times. The chain has TRBV12-3 or TRBV12-4 and TRBJ2-1; perhaps TRBD1 as D (6 bases). The CDR3 totals 13 residues. V was trimmed by 0 bases and J by 7 bases, leaving 7 bases between them. The CDR3 coding sequence is TGTGCCAGCAGTTTAGCGGGGACAAATGAGCAGTTCTTC. It translates to CASSLAGTNEQFF.

The table lists this clonotype with many counts. The V and J genes are TRBV5-1 and TRBJ1-2, with D possibly being TRBD1 (6 bases). The germline V gene has CDR1 SGHRS and CDR2 YFSETQ. The CDR3 is 14 residues long. With 4 bases removed from V and 7 bases from J, the gap between germline ends came to 17 bases. The chain's CDR3 is CASSPLQGLSGYTF. Here the CDR3 DNA reads TGCGCCAGCAGCCCGCTACAGGGTTTGTCTGGCTACACCTTC.

The V and J genes are TRBV7-2 and TRBJ2-3, with D uncertain. This CDR3 is built from 17 residues. Germline loops: CDR1 SGHTA, CDR2 FQGNSA. Trimming removed 5 bases from V and 4 bases from J, with 22 bases in between. The DNA of the CDR3 is TGTGCCAGCAGCAGAGCGTTCTCTAGGCCCAAACCAGATACGCAGTATTTT. This encodes CASSRAFSRPKPDTQYF.

This clonotype was seen ten or more times. The chain couples TRBV7-9 to TRBJ2-4, with D unclear. CDR3 size: 13 residues. Germline V gene lookup returns CDR1 SEHNR and CDR2 FQNEAQ (reference sequence). The V end lost 7 bases, the J end lost 7 bases, and 14 bases lay between the germline ends. The CDR3 DNA reads as TGTGCCAGCACCCCCCCTGACAAGAACATTCAGTACTTC. As protein: CASTPPDKNIQYF.

Only a few counts were recorded for this clonotype. The chain's CDR3 is CSAPRGGLDILQFF. The CDR3, as DNA: TGCAGTGCCCCCCGGGGGGGCCTAGATATCCTCCAATTCTTC. This chain joins TRBV20-1 and TRBJ2-1, with 8 bases identical to TRBD2. This CDR3 has 14 residues. V gave up 6 bases and J gave up 16 bases; unmatched junction bases: 20. In germline, CDR1 is DFQATT, CDR2 SNEGSKA (reference sequence).

At least ten counts were recorded for this clonotype. The gene calls are TRBV7-9 and TRBJ2-1; the D gene is possibly TRBD2 (6 bases). Germline CDR1 reads SEHNR; CDR2 reads FQNEAQ (reference sequence). V shed 2 bases and J shed 5 bases, with 16 bases lying between them. The CDR3 has 16 amino acids. The CDR3 protein is CASSLNLVGGDNEQFF. The CDR3, as DNA: TGTGCCAGCAGCTTAAATCTGGTAGGAGGGGACAATGAGCAGTTCTTC.

The chain is built from TRBV18 and TRBJ2-1, with TRBD1 as a possible D gene (6 bases). This CDR3 is 15 amino acids long. Per germline, CDR1 KGHSH and CDR2 LQKENI. V was clipped by 3 bases and J by 15 bases, with 24 bases between them. The chain's CDR3 is CASSPNFGGSDWWFF. For the CDR3, the DNA is TGTGCCAGCTCACCCAATTTTGGGGGCAGCGACTGGTGGTTCTTC.

A remark on this clonotype: One base away lies a much larger clone, so this may be a sequencing read error. V gene TRBV4-1 combines with J gene TRBJ2-3; D call uncertain. The CDR3 loop spans 16 amino acids. Per the germline V gene, CDR1 is MGHRA and CDR2 is YSYEKL. The CDR3: CTSSSPLITSTDTQYF. As DNA, the CDR3 is TGCACCAGCAGCTCGCCCTTAATTACTAGCACAGATACGCAGTATTTT.

This clonotype was detected many times. This sequence joins TRBV14 and TRBJ2-5; no clear D. Germline V CDR1 and CDR2: SGHDN, FVKESK. The CDR3 extends over 15 amino acids. Trimming removed 4 bases from V and 1 base from J, with 13 bases in between. The CDR3 DNA sequence: TGTGCCAGCAGCCCCCTAGAGAGGCCCCAAGAGACCCAGTACTTC. It translates to CASSPLERPQETQYF.

This clonotype was counted at least ten times. The chain combines TRBV6-2 or TRBV6-3 with TRBJ1-1; no clear D gene. The V and J ends lost 2 bases and 1 base respectively, with 2 bases between them. The germline V gene encodes CDR1 MNHEY and CDR2 SVGEGT. The CDR3 totals 12 residues. CDR3 in amino acids: CASSYKNTEAFF. In DNA form, the CDR3 reads TGTGCCAGCAGTTACAAGAACACTGAAGCTTTCTTT.